This T cell receptor (beta chain) was sequenced in a study of brain T cells in children with intractable seizures. Overall study findings and caveats: Absence of clones before surgery may stem from lower sequencing depth.

The CDR3 totals 17 residues. J gave up 4 bases and V 4 bases, and 16 bases lay outside the gene matches. Germline V CDR1 and CDR2: MNHNS, SASEGT. As regards this clone: As yet, its antigen is unknown.

Time point defined: blood from clinic visit 5 months post-surgery; TSC patient then seizure free. Sequencing was limited to surgery cases with top T cell transcript signatures in brain tissue. Pre-surgery treatment included at least one anti-epileptic drug. Sequencing used immunoSEQ multiplex PCR; TCRdb keeps in-frame clones, though not all of them. This sample has about 320,000 clones, with 93% found just once. The sequencing here drew on peripheral blood, taken about 5 months after surgery. This clonotype was sampled from a boy under two years old with tuberous sclerosis and intractable seizures. The chain carries TRBV6-1 and TRBJ2-7, with 7 bases matching TRBD2. CDR3 residues: CASSGTRGSGSPYEQYF. CDR3 nucleotides: TGTGCCAGCAGTGGGACGAGGGGTAGCGGGTCTCCTTACGAGCAGTACTTC.